Here is one T cell receptor (beta chain) with its context. The data belong to a study of T cell changes during pregnancy in multiple sclerosis. TCRdb's copy holds only in-frame clones and misses some; the assay was immunoSEQ multiplex PCR. The data contain 75,000 to 100,000 clones, roughly 94% of them singletons. Germline loops: CDR1 SGDLS, CDR2 YYNGEE. The CDR3 totals 15 residues. After removal of 2 bases from V and 5 bases from J, the junction contained 6 bases not matched to a gene. This TCR was recovered from a female donor in good health, enrolled as a control in a pregnancy study. The chain combines TRBV9 with TRBJ2-5, with 10 bases fitting TRBD1. The material sequenced was peripheral blood, taken after pregnancy. The CDR3 sequence: CASSVRQGALETQYF. For the CDR3, the DNA is TGTGCCAGCAGCGTTAGACAGGGGGCGTTGGAGACCCAGTACTTC.